This passage covers 17 T cell receptor beta chains from one sample sequenced in a study of patients and donors after allogeneic stem cell transplantation. TCRdb fed the RT-PCR reads into MiXCR, producing one record per CDR3 protein. The sample yields approximately 61,000 distinct CDR3 sequences, roughly 13% seen once. What was sequenced was blood, either unsorted or a sorted T cell fraction (not recorded which). Receptor source: a human donor who was either an allogeneic HSCT recipient or a stem cell or donor lymphocyte infusion donor (not recorded which). It is not recorded whose cells these are; they may come from a transplant donor.

This clonotype was seen at least ten times. J is TRBJ1-1 and V is TRBV20-1; possibly TRBD1 for D (5 bases). From germline, CDR1 is DFQATT and CDR2 SNEGSKA (reference sequence). Between the trimmed V and J ends, which lost 0 bases and 3 bases, there was a span of 11 bases. The CDR3 length is 14 residues. In DNA form, the CDR3 reads TGCAGTGCTAGAGATCTTCTGGGGGACACTGAAGCTTTCTTT. Encoded protein: CSARDLLGDTEAFF.

This clonotype has a count of ten or more. The genes are TRBV20-1 and TRBJ1-3, with unresolved D. Trimming pared 2 bases from V and 0 bases from J, leaving 8 bases between. The germline V gene has CDR1 DFQATT and CDR2 SNEGSKA (reference sequence). The CDR3 loop spans 14 amino acids. CDR3 in amino acids: CSARRLLSGNTIYF. In DNA form, the CDR3 reads TGCAGTGCTAGACGGCTCCTCTCTGGAAACACCATATATTTT.

This clonotype was observed at least ten times. The chain combines TRBV27 with TRBJ1-4, with D unresolved. This CDR3 has 15 amino acids. V was pared by 2 bases and J by 2 bases, with 9 bases between. Per the germline V gene, CDR1 is MNHEY and CDR2 is SMNVEV (reference sequence). The CDR3 nucleotides read TGTGCCAGCAGTTTAATGGGGTATACTAATGAAAAACTGTTTTTT. Translation gives CASSLMGYTNEKLFF.

In its sample, this clonotype was seen many times. V gene TRBV5-1 combines with J gene TRBJ1-5, with D possibly TRBD1 on 6 matching bases. The CDR3 contains 15 residues. Germline V gene lookup returns CDR1 SGHRS and CDR2 YFSETQ. The germline V and J ends were trimmed by 4 bases and 0 bases, with 11 bases remaining between them. This CDR3 reads CASSTAGDSNQPQHF. The DNA for the CDR3 is TGCGCCAGCAGCACCGCAGGGGATAGCAATCAGCCCCAGCATTTT. Full variable domain (missing parts from reference TRBV5-1 and TRBJ1-5): KAGVTQTPRYLIKTRGQQVTLSCSPISGHRSVSWYQQTPGQGLQFLFEYFSETQRNKGNFPGRFSGRQFSNSRSEMNVSTLELGDSALYLCASSTAGDSNQPQHFGDGTRLSIL.

This clonotype was counted ten times or more. The V call is TRBV10-3, the J call TRBJ2-5, with a weak D call TRBD1 (6 bases). This CDR3 has 13 amino acids. Trimming took 5 bases from V and 0 from J, leaving 7 bases between them. CDR1 is ENHRY and CDR2 is SYGVKD in the germline V gene. The CDR3 loop reads CAISPGDQETQYF. Here the CDR3 DNA reads TGTGCCATCAGTCCAGGGGACCAAGAGACCCAGTACTTC.

CDR3 coding DNA: TGTGCCAGCAGTTTAGGCGGACTAGGGGCTCCCTACGAGCAGTACTTC. Amino acids: CASSLGGLGAPYEQYF. V and J are TRBV12-3 or TRBV12-4 and TRBJ2-7; 7 positions agree with TRBD2. V was clipped by 1 base and J by 2 bases; unmatched bases: 8. The CDR3 has 16 residues.

In DNA form, the CDR3 reads TGTGCCACCAGCAGAGACGCTACCTACGAGCAGTACTTC. Translation: CATSRDATYEQYF. This sequence joins TRBV15 and TRBJ2-7; D is unclear. Germline V gives CDR1 LNHNV, CDR2 YYDKDF (reference sequence). The CDR3 is 13 residues long. Trimming pared 0 bases from V and 2 bases from J, leaving 5 bases between.

DNA for the CDR3: TGTGCCAGCAGCCTGGGGACAGGGCGAACACTAGCCGGGGAGCTGTTTTTT. Protein: CASSLGTGRTLAGELFF. The chain recombines TRBV27 with TRBJ2-2; 9 bases map to TRBD1. Germline assignment: CDR1 MNHEY and CDR2 SMNVEV (reference sequence). This CDR3 has 17 residues. V was pared by 6 bases and J by 6 bases, with 14 bases of the junction left unmatched.

Judged by abundance, this clonotype is medium-sized (0.01 to 0.1%). CDR3 DNA sequence: TGTGCCAGCAGCCAAGATTTAGCGGCCATGAACACTGAAGCTTTCTTT. It specifies CASSQDLAAMNTEAFF. This rearrangement joins TRBV4-2 to TRBJ1-1; no firm D call. The germline CDR1 and CDR2 sequences are LGHNA and YNFKEQ. V was trimmed by 0 bases and J by 0 bases, leaving 11 bases between them. This CDR3 has 16 residues.

This clonotype was counted between two and nine times. The rearrangement uses TRBV9 and TRBJ1-6; no reliable D call. V was pared by 4 bases and J by 2 bases, with 13 bases between. The CDR3 is 16 residues long. Germline V gives CDR1 SGDLS, CDR2 YYNGEE. Written as DNA, the CDR3 is TGTGCCAGCAGCCCCCCAGTTGGGCCCTATAATTCACCCCTCCACTTT. Protein product: CASSPPVGPYNSPLHF.

This clonotype was detected a few times. The chain joins TRBV12-3 or TRBV12-4 to TRBJ2-1; D is ambiguous. CDR3 length equals 14 residues. The V and J ends lost 6 bases and 5 bases respectively, with 14 bases between them. This CDR3 reads CASSHIPTNNEQFF. The CDR3 DNA is TGTGCCAGCAGCCATATCCCAACCAACAATGAGCAGTTCTTC.

The V and J genes are TRBV6-5 and TRBJ2-3; D may be TRBD2 (6 bases). The CDR3 contains 15 residues. V was pared by 6 bases and J by 2 bases, with 15 bases between. CDR1 and CDR2 (germline): MNHEY, SVGAGI. The CDR3 protein is CASSFTSLDTDTQYF. CDR3 coding DNA: TGTGCCAGCAGCTTTACTAGCTTAGACACAGATACGCAGTATTTT.

This clonotype has just a few counts. The V gene is TRBV7-8, the J gene TRBJ2-1, with D perhaps TRBD2 (6 bases). The CDR3 spans 13 residues. Trimming took 5 bases from V and 5 from J, leaving 10 bases between them. The V gene's germline CDR1 is SGHVS and CDR2 FQNEAQ. In nucleotides, the CDR3 is TGTGCCAGCAGCCCCGGGACTGACAATGAGCAGTTCTTC. Its translation: CASSPGTDNEQFF.

For the CDR3, the DNA is TGTGCCAGTACTACAGGGCAAGAGACCCAGTACTTC. Its translation: CASTTGQETQYF. This chain connects TRBV6-5 to TRBJ2-5; a possible D gene is TRBD1 (6 bases). Per the germline V gene, CDR1 is MNHEY and CDR2 is SVGAGI. With 9 bases removed from V and 2 bases from J, the gap between germline ends came to 10 bases. The CDR3 has 12 amino acids.

This clonotype was counted between two and nine times. The chain couples TRBV15 to TRBJ2-7; D possibly matches TRBD1 or TRBD2 (5 bases each). Trimming pared 3 bases from V and 2 bases from J, leaving 11 bases between. Germline V CDR1 and CDR2: LNHNV, YYDKDF (reference sequence). The CDR3 is 14 residues long. The CDR3 DNA follows: TGTGCCACCAGCAGCCTGGGACGGACCTACGAGCAGTACTTC. The encoded protein is CATSSLGRTYEQYF.

This clonotype was recorded many times. The chain uses TRBV6-5 and TRBJ1-3; no clear D gene. The CDR3 is made up of 15 amino acids. Trimming removed 2 bases at V and 5 bases at J, with 13 bases between. CDR1 MNHEY and CDR2 SVGAGI come from the germline V gene. CDR3 loop: CASSYTPRGRNTIYF. DNA for the CDR3: TGTGCCAGCAGTTACACCCCTCGAGGGAGAAACACCATATATTTT.

The rearrangement links TRBV24-1 to TRBJ2-1, with 7 bases fitting TRBD2. Germline V gene data show CDR1 as KGHDR and CDR2 as SFDVKD. V trimming: 4 bases; J trimming: 0 bases; junction bases outside the gene matches: 2. The CDR3 totals 15 residues. The CDR3 region is CATSEPSGSYNEQFF. CDR3 sequence (DNA): TGTGCCACCAGTGAACCTAGCGGCTCCTACAATGAGCAGTTCTTC.